This is a list of T cell receptor beta chains from one sample in a study of blood T cell repertoires in COVID-19. Only in-frame clones appear in the TCRdb table, and some are missing; sequencing was by immunoSEQ multiplex PCR. Of a few hundred thousand clones in the sample, 82% were seen once. Sequenced material: PBMCs or T cells enriched from blood (not recorded which). Source of these receptors: a man in his forties who had recovered from COVID-19. Both conserved end residues are part of each CDR3. A D gene is named only where the DNA matches it firmly. Not all rows give a size; the values are once, few, many and, for expanded clones, a class.

-	TRBJ2-7	-	15	TRBV18	CASSPQFREVYEQYF	TGTGCCAGCTCACCACAGTTCAGGGAAGTTTACGAGCAGTACTTC
-	TRBJ2-3	-	12	TRBV10-3	CAISETQDTQYF	TGTGCCATCAGTGAAACCCAGGATACGCAGTATTTT
-	TRBJ1-6	-	16	TRBV5-5	CASSQRTASYNSPLHF	TGTGCCAGCAGCCAAAGGACAGCCTCCTATAATTCACCCCTCCACTTT
once	TRBJ1-1	-	16	TRBV4-1	CASSQTEEFMNTEAFF	TGCGCCAGCAGCCAAACCGAGGAGTTCATGAACACTGAAGCTTTCTTT
-	TRBJ2-3	-	14	TRBV10-2	CASRPGLSTDTQYF	TGCGCCAGCAGGCCGGGACTCAGCACAGATACGCAGTATTTT
once	TRBJ1-4	TRBD1	15	TRBV28	CASRPTGAANEKLFF	TGTGCCAGCAGGCCGACAGGGGCGGCTAATGAAAAACTGTTTTTT
-	TRBJ1-3	TRBD1	17	TRBV28	CATFKTGNIRTGNTIYF	TGTGCCACGTTTAAGACAGGGAATATTCGAACTGGAAACACCATATATTTT
-	TRBJ1-6	TRBD1	14	TRBV7-8	CASRVTGEGSPLHF	TGTGCCAGCAGGGTGACAGGGGAAGGTTCACCCCTCCACTTT
-	TRBJ2-2	-	14	TRBV11-2	CASSSYSQGGELFF	TGTGCCAGCAGCTCGTACTCCCAGGGCGGGGAGCTGTTTTTT
-	TRBJ1-2	TRBD1	17	TRBV9	CASSVAFPGQGGGGYTF	TGTGCCAGCAGCGTAGCTTTCCCGGGACAGGGAGGAGGTGGCTACACCTTC
-	TRBJ2-3	-	15	TRBV28	CASSLFGGGGDTQYF	TGTGCCAGCTCCTTGTTCGGGGGCGGGGGAGATACGCAGTATTTT
-	TRBJ1-5	-	12	TRBV29-1	CSVQVANQPQHF	TGCAGCGTCCAGGTCGCCAATCAGCCCCAGCATTTT
few	TRBJ1-5	-	10	TRBV7-9	CASGEEPQHF	TGTGCCAGCGGGGAGGAGCCCCAGCATTTT
once	TRBJ1-5	-	12	TRBV12-3/TRBV12-4	CASRSGMTPKHF	TGTGCCAGCAGGTCCGGGATGACTCCCAAACATTTT
-	TRBJ2-7	TRBD1	14	TRBV9	CASSFGQGAAEQYF	TGTGCCAGCAGCTTCGGACAGGGGGCTGCCGAGCAGTACTTC
-	TRBJ2-5	TRBD1	16	TRBV6-1	CASSQVQGIGSETQYF	TGTGCCAGCAGTCAAGTACAGGGGATTGGCTCAGAGACCCAGTACTTC
-	TRBJ2-7	TRBD2	14	TRBV2	CASSALAGNIKQYF	TGTGCCAGCAGCGCACTAGCGGGAAATATTAAGCAGTACTTC
-	TRBJ2-1	TRBD2	15	TRBV3-1/TRBV3-2	CASSHEGLADKEQFF	TGTGCCAGCAGCCATGAGGGACTAGCGGACAAAGAGCAGTTCTTC
once	TRBJ2-5	-	12	TRBV6-1	CASSDFGETQYF	TGTGCCAGCAGTGATTTCGGGGAGACCCAGTACTTC
few	TRBJ1-5	-	15	TRBV15	CATSSGGWADQPQHF	TGTGCCACCAGCAGTGGGGGGTGGGCGGATCAGCCCCAGCATTTT
-	TRBJ1-2	-	13	TRBV7-2	CASSLGHPYGYTF	TGTGCCAGCAGCTTAGGACACCCCTATGGCTACACCTTC
-	TRBJ2-1	TRBD2	16	TRBV4-1	CASSQDRLAGYNEQFF	TGCGCCAGCAGCCAAGATCGACTAGCGGGGTACAATGAGCAGTTCTTC
-	TRBJ2-7	-	13	TRBV4-1	CASSQVRDSEQYF	TGCGCCAGCAGCCAAGTCCGGGACTCCGAGCAGTACTTC
-	TRBJ2-5	TRBD2	16	TRBV3-1/TRBV3-2	CASSRGSGRDQETQYF	TGTGCCAGCAGCCGGGGGAGCGGGAGGGACCAAGAGACCCAGTACTTC
-	TRBJ1-1	-	14	TRBV25-1	CASTVSGLATEAFF	TGTGCCAGCACAGTCTCGGGTCTGGCCACTGAAGCTTTCTTT
few	TRBJ1-4	TRBD1	13	TRBV30	CAAARTGIEKLFF	TGTGCCGCCGCCCGGACAGGGATCGAAAAACTGTTTTTT
-	TRBJ2-7	TRBD1	15	TRBV20-1	CSASDSRTGGYEQYF	TGCAGTGCTAGTGACTCCCGGACAGGGGGCTACGAGCAGTACTTC
-	TRBJ1-5	-	11	TRBV28	CASSINQPQHF	TGTGCCAGCAGTATAAATCAGCCCCAGCATTTT
-	TRBJ2-3	TRBD2	13	TRBV7-2	CASSYTGGDTQYF	TGTGCCAGCAGCTACACGGGGGGGGATACGCAGTATTTT
-	TRBJ1-1	-	16	TRBV11-2	CASSLDQGRVNTEAFF	TGTGCCAGCAGCTTAGATCAGGGCAGGGTGAACACTGAAGCTTTCTTT
once	TRBJ1-3	-	13	TRBV28	CAAHGVSGNTIYF	TGTGCCGCTCACGGAGTCTCTGGAAACACCATATATTTT
-	TRBJ2-1	-	15	TRBV19	CASSTPGSSYNEQFF	TGTGCCAGTAGTACCCCGGGGAGCTCCTACAATGAGCAGTTCTTC
-	TRBJ2-1	-	13	TRBV10-2	CASSAQGYNEQFF	TGCGCCAGCAGTGCCCAGGGGTACAATGAGCAGTTCTTC
-	TRBJ1-5	-	14	TRBV15	CATSRDVSNQPQHF	TGTGCCACCAGCAGAGACGTGAGCAATCAGCCCCAGCATTTT
-	TRBJ2-1	TRBD1	14	TRBV7-6	CASSLDDRGYEQFF	TGTGCCAGCAGCTTAGATGACAGGGGCTATGAGCAGTTCTTC
few	TRBJ2-3	TRBD2	15	TRBV28	CASSGGEAGKDTQYF	TGTGCCAGCAGCGGGGGGGAAGCGGGAAAAGATACGCAGTATTTT
-	TRBJ2-7	TRBD2	16	TRBV30	CAWRARTSGSSYEQYF	TGTGCCTGGAGAGCAAGGACTAGCGGTAGCTCCTACGAGCAGTACTTC
-	TRBJ2-7	-	11	TRBV11-2	CASSLYHEQYF	TGTGCCAGCAGCCTATACCACGAGCAGTACTTC
once	TRBJ1-1	-	14	TRBV27	CASSPAWQGTEAFF	TGTGCCAGCAGTCCCGCGTGGCAGGGCACTGAAGCTTTCTTT
-	TRBJ1-2	TRBD1	13	TRBV19	CASRTTGDYGYTF	TGTGCCAGTAGGACGACAGGGGACTATGGCTACACCTTC
-	TRBJ1-5	TRBD1	16	TRBV7-7	CASSSDREEGNQPQHF	TGTGCCAGCAGCTCCGACAGGGAAGAAGGGAATCAGCCCCAGCATTTT
-	TRBJ2-3	-	12	TRBV7-3	CASSSSRDTQYF	TGTGCCAGCAGCTCCTCGCGGGATACGCAGTATTTT
-	TRBJ2-1	-	14	TRBV5-4	CASSLWQGNSEQFF	TGTGCCAGCAGCTTGTGGCAGGGAAACAGTGAGCAGTTCTTC
-	TRBJ1-4	-	13	TRBV19	CASQRQRGEKLFF	TGTGCCTCCCAGAGGCAGCGGGGTGAAAAACTGTTTTTT
-	TRBJ1-6	TRBD1	15	TRBV2	CASSEFRGLYSPLHF	TGTGCCAGCAGTGAGTTCAGGGGGCTATATTCACCCCTCCACTTT
-	TRBJ1-1	TRBD1	15	TRBV5-1	CASSSTGIGYSEAFF	TGCGCCAGCAGCTCGACAGGGATCGGCTACAGTGAAGCTTTCTTT
-	TRBJ2-5	-	14	TRBV9	CASSAVAFQETQYF	TGTGCCAGCAGCGCGGTAGCGTTCCAAGAGACCCAGTACTTC
-	TRBJ1-1	-	12	TRBV12-5	CASGGLGPEAFF	TGTGCTAGTGGGGGACTGGGGCCTGAAGCTTTCTTT
-	TRBJ2-5	TRBD1	16	TRBV3-1/TRBV3-2	CASSLRGHPTGETQYF	TGTGCCAGCAGCCTTAGGGGGCACCCGACTGGGGAGACCCAGTACTTC
-	TRBJ2-5	TRBD2	15	TRBV11-3	CASSLGRGSQETQYF	TGTGCCAGCAGCTTAGGGCGGGGGTCCCAAGAGACCCAGTACTTC
-	TRBJ2-2	-	15	TRBV6-5	CASSPRRGNTGELFF	TGTGCCAGCAGTCCTCGGAGGGGGAACACCGGGGAGCTGTTTTTT